This T cell receptor beta chain was observed in a study of blood T cell repertoires in COVID-19. The CDR3 covers 15 residues. Germline V gene data show CDR1 as LNHDA and CDR2 as SQIVND (reference sequence). J was trimmed by 8 bases and V by 3 bases; bases with no gene match: 10. Sequencing used immunoSEQ multiplex PCR; TCRdb keeps in-frame clones, though not all of them. In the table there are under 550,000 clones, roughly 90% of which are singletons. The chain links TRBV19 to TRBJ2-1; 7 nucleotides agree with TRBD2. This TCR came from a man aged 18 to 29 with COVID-19, enrolled during active disease. Sequenced: peripheral blood. The CDR3 loop reads CASSIGRENFYEQFF. The CDR3 nucleotides are TGTGCCAGTAGTATTGGGCGGGAGAACTTCTATGAGCAGTTCTTC.